A single sample is the source of the 12 T cell receptor beta chains below, sequenced in a study of Graves' ophthalmopathy and Graves' hyperthyroidism. The TCR beta CDR3 regions underwent amplification from RNA transcripts. The first round was an RT-PCR with HTBI primers, and the second round was a multiplex PCR. Each CDR3 protein gets one entry after TCRdb re-called the multiplex PCR reads with MiXCR. This table has 900,000 to 1,200,000 distinct CDR3 sequences, about two fifths appearing once. The sample taken for sequencing was peripheral blood or thyroid tissue (not recorded which). The receptors here all came from an adult man with Graves' hyperthyroidism.

The chain combines TRBV29-1 with TRBJ1-3; D is possibly TRBD1 (5 bases). This CDR3 has 14 amino acids. Germline V lookup: CDR1 SQVTM, CDR2 ANQGSEA. The DNA for the CDR3 is TGCAGGGGGGACGGTCGGAGCTCTGGAAACACCATATATTTT. It specifies CRGDGRSSGNTIYF.

This chain uses TRBV20-1 with TRBJ2-5, with D maybe TRBD2 (5 bases). The CDR3 runs to 13 residues. CDR1 is DFQATT, CDR2 SNEGSKA, per germline (reference sequence). V lost 5 bases to trimming and J lost 2 bases, with 12 bases between them. The CDR3 here is CSAPSTRQETQYF. CDR3 coding DNA: TGCAGTGCTCCATCAACTAGGCAAGAGACCCAGTACTTC.

This clonotype came up a few times. The J gene is TRBJ1-5, the V gene TRBV5-8, with no clear D. With 0 bases removed from V and 4 bases from J, the gap between germline ends came to 8 bases. Germline values: CDR1 SGHTS, CDR2 YDEGEE. This CDR3 has 14 amino acids. CDR3 loop: CASSLGVRNQPQHF. CDR3 nucleotide sequence: TGTGCCAGCAGCTTGGGGGTTCGGAATCAGCCCCAGCATTTT.

This clonotype was detected many times. The chain couples TRBV27 to TRBJ1-1; the D is unclear. V was pared by 5 bases and J by 0 bases, with 7 bases between. Looked up from germline, CDR1 is MNHEY and CDR2 is SMNVEV (reference sequence). CDR3 length: 13 residues. The CDR3 sequence: CASSPQLNTEAFF. Written as DNA, the CDR3 is TGTGCCAGCAGTCCCCAACTGAACACTGAAGCTTTCTTT.

This chain joins TRBV15 and TRBJ1-5; no reliable D call. Germline V gene data show CDR1 as LNHNV and CDR2 as YYDKDF (reference sequence). Trimming pared 0 bases from V and 9 bases from J, leaving 12 bases between. CDR3 length: 14 amino acids. CDR3 coding DNA: TGTGCCACCAGCAGAGAGAGGGCCTTGGTGCCCCAGCATTTT. The encoded protein is CATSRERALVPQHF. Full variable domain (remainder filled in from reference TRBV15 and TRBJ1-5): DAMVIQNPRYQVTQFGKPVTLSCSQTLNHNVMYWYQQKSSQAPKLLFHYYDKDFNNEADTPDNFQSRRPNTSFCFLDIRSPGLGDTAMYLCATSRERALVPQHFGDGTRLSIL.

V usage is TRBV6-1 and J usage is TRBJ1-1; 7 nucleotides align to TRBD1. The CDR3 sequence is 12 residues long. Germline trimming cut 9 bases from V and 9 bases from J; bases unmatched to any gene: 10. The germline V gene has CDR1 MNHNS and CDR2 SASEGT. The CDR3 region is CASSDRAAKAFF. CDR3 nucleotide sequence: TGTGCCAGTTCTGACAGGGCCGCAAAAGCTTTCTTT.

This clonotype was observed a handful of times. V gene TRBV6-1 combines with J gene TRBJ1-1; 12 positions agree with TRBD1. This CDR3 is built from 17 residues. The V and J ends lost 7 bases and 1 base, in that order; junction bases with no gene match: 10. Germline V gene data show CDR1 as MNHNS and CDR2 as SASEGT. Here the CDR3 reads CASNTGTGGWRNTEAFF. Written as DNA, the CDR3 is TGTGCCAGCAATACCGGGACAGGGGGCTGGAGGAACACTGAAGCTTTCTTT.

This clonotype was seen ten or more times. The chain links TRBV10-3 to TRBJ2-5, with a possible D match to TRBD2 (5 bases). Trimming left V 7 bases short and J 0 bases short, with 12 bases between. Germline V CDR1 and CDR2: ENHRY, SYGVKD. The CDR3 is made up of 14 amino acids. The CDR3 nucleotides are TGTGCCATCAAGGAACCCGGGGACCAAGAGACCCAGTACTTC. This sequence encodes CAIKEPGDQETQYF.

On this clonotype: The junction differs from germline at one of its ends, possibly a read error. The J gene is TRBJ2-7, the V gene TRBV7-9; D is possibly TRBD2 (5 bases). The CDR3 has 15 amino acids. Germline assignment: CDR1 SEHNR and CDR2 FQNEAQ (reference sequence). The DNA for the CDR3 is TGCGCCAGCAGCAGCGGCGCGCGGCAAGCCTACGAGCAGTACTTC. This encodes CASSSGARQAYEQYF.

This sequence joins TRBV11-1 and TRBJ1-1, with D unresolved. V was pared by 7 bases and J by 7 bases, with 13 bases between. CDR1 and CDR2 from the germline V gene are SGHAT and FQDESV (reference sequence). This CDR3 region has 12 residues. The DNA of the CDR3 is TGTGCCAGCAATTGGGCTGGTGGTGAAGCTTTCTTT. This translates into CASNWAGGEAFF.

This clonotype occurred many times. This rearrangement joins TRBV20-1 to TRBJ2-7, with TRBD1 identical over 8 bases. CDR1 is DFQATT, CDR2 SNEGSKA, per germline (reference sequence). The CDR3 sequence is 13 residues long. The ends lost 3 bases at V and 7 bases at J; junction bases unmatched: 8. The CDR3 is CSASLTGGREQYF. For the CDR3, the DNA is TGCAGTGCTAGTCTTACAGGGGGTAGAGAGCAGTACTTC.

In regard to this clonotype: A read error may explain this, as a much larger clone is one base away. This chain uses TRBV20-1 with TRBJ2-5; TRBD1 aligns across 9 bases. This CDR3 region has 14 residues. CDR1 DFQATT and CDR2 SNEGSKA come from the germline V gene (reference sequence). The CDR3 reads CSAPRQGVQEAQYF. The CDR3 nucleotides are TGCAGTGCTCCACGACAGGGGGTCCAAGAGGCCCAGTACTTC.